This TCR beta chain comes out of a study of blood T cells in healthy people across ages. Study results and caveats: Aged donors had fewer naive CD4+ cells and lower diversity than long-lived donors. The study found TCR beta diversity correlated strongly with naive T cell percentage.

Remarks on this clonotype: Its antigen is not identified.

Then a second PCR, running roughly 7 to 11 cycles, was carried out with a sample-barcoded 5' primer and a J-beta primer mix. Researchers report that a template-switch adaptor with 12 random nucleotides tagged each cDNA molecule. TCRdb ran MiXCR on the 5' RACE reads and lists one entry per CDR3 protein. The sample shows around 520,000 distinct CDR3 sequences, 27% of them seen only once. The CDR3 sequence is 19 residues long. The germline V gene encodes CDR1 ENHRY and CDR2 SYGVKD. V was pared by 6 bases and J by 1 base, with 22 bases between. These data also featured in a second study, about T cells of mothers and their children. As that study records: Researchers report slightly higher, though non-significant, overlap in related mother-child pairs than in unrelated pairs.

Sequencing was performed on blood. The V and J genes are TRBV10-3 and TRBJ2-6, with D tentatively TRBD1 (6 bases). This receptor was obtained from a boy between 2 and 10 years old in good health. Here the CDR3 DNA reads TGTGCCATCAGGGTACAGGACAGCCGTAAACCTTCTGGGGCCAACGTCCTGACTTTC. Amino acid sequence: CAIRVQDSRKPSGANVLTF.